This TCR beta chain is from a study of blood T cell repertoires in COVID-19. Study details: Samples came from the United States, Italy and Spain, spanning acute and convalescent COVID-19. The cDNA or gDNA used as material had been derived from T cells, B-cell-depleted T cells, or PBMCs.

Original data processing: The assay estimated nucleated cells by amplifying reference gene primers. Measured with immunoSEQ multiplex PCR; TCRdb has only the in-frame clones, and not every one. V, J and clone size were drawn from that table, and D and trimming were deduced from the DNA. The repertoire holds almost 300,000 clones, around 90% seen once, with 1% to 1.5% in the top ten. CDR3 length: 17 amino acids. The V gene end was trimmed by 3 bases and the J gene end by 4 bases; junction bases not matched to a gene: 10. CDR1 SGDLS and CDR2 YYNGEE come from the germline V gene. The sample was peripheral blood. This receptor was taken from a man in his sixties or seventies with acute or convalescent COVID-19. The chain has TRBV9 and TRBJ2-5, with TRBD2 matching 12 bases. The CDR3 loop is CASSARTSGTGSETQYF. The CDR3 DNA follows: TGTGCCAGCAGCGCTAGGACTAGCGGGACGGGGTCAGAGACCCAGTACTTC.